The 30 T cell receptor beta chains below all came from one sample that was sequenced in a study of metastatic and nonmetastatic thyroid tumors. Nobody among the patients had been given any treatment before thyroid surgery. TCRdb re-analyzed the PCR reads through MiXCR. In the table there are roughly 40,000 clones, 16% of which are singletons. The material sequenced was blood. These receptors all come from a female donor with papillary thyroid cancer or a benign thyroid nodule (not recorded which). Some clones in this sample may be carry-over from other donors' samples.

CDR3 sequence (DNA): TGCGCCAGCAGCCATGGGACTAGCGGGAGTCCTACAGATACGCAGTATTTT. Encoded protein: CASSHGTSGSPTDTQYF. V and J are TRBV5-1 and TRBJ2-3, with 14 bases matching TRBD2. Germline V gene lookup returns CDR1 SGHRS and CDR2 YFSETQ. CDR3 length: 17 residues. With 4 bases clipped from V and 3 bases from J, the junction kept 7 bases outside the gene matches.

This clone was counted at least ten times. J is TRBJ2-5 and V is TRBV5-1; the D is unclear. The CDR3 is made up of 13 amino acids. Between the trimmed V and J ends, which lost 4 bases and 5 bases, there was a span of 12 bases. The germline CDR1 and CDR2 sequences are SGHRS and YFSETQ. CDR3 sequence: CASSVGTHETQYF. The CDR3 region has the DNA TGCGCCAGCAGCGTCGGAACTCACGAGACCCAGTACTTC.

As regards this clone: Because it lacks the conserved phenylalanine or tryptophan at the end, this CDR3 is likely a read error. The chain couples TRBV6-1 to TRBJ2-2; D possibly uses TRBD1 or TRBD2 (5 bases each). Between the trimmed V and J ends, which lost 6 bases and 6 bases, there was a span of 14 bases. The CDR3 covers 14 residues. The germline CDR1 and CDR2 sequences are MNHNS and SASEGT. The CDR3 DNA follows: TGTGCCAGCAGGCTACGGGGCAGCCCCGGGGAGCTGTTTTAT. Translating it yields CASRLRGSPGELFY.

This clone has a count of ten or more. This rearrangement joins TRBV20-1 to TRBJ2-1; D is ambiguous. The germline gives CDR1 DFQATT, CDR2 SNEGSKA (reference sequence). This CDR3 has 15 amino acids. V lost 0 bases and J lost 2, with 11 bases in between. CDR3 bases: TGCAGTGCTAGAGATAGCAGCAAGCCCTACAATGAGCAGTTCTTC. Its protein product is CSARDSSKPYNEQFF.

The V gene is TRBV7-9, the J gene TRBJ1-5; D is unclear. V was shortened by 1 base and J by 5 bases, with 3 bases between the two germline ends. The CDR3 loop spans 12 amino acids. CDR1 and CDR2 (germline): SEHNR, FQNEAQ (reference sequence). CDR3 sequence (DNA): TGTGCCAGCAGCTTAGACGATCAGCCCCAGCATTTT. Its translation: CASSLDDQPQHF.

The table lists this clone with many counts. The genes are TRBV12-3 or TRBV12-4 and TRBJ1-2; D ambiguous. The germline V and J ends were trimmed by 6 bases and 11 bases, with 7 bases remaining between them. The CDR3 is 9 amino acids. CDR3 amino acids: CASSYPYTF. The CDR3 DNA follows: TGTGCCAGCAGCTACCCTTACACCTTC.

J is TRBJ2-1 and V is TRBV6-4; TRBD1 or TRBD2 may be the D gene (6 bases each). CDR1 is MRHNA and CDR2 is SNTAGT in the germline V gene. Trimming shortened V by 5 bases and J by 2 bases, and 13 bases separated the two germline ends. The CDR3 spans 15 residues. In DNA form, the CDR3 reads TGTGCCAGCAGTCGGGGGCTAGCTACCTACAATGAGCAGTTCTTC. It is translated as CASSRGLATYNEQFF.

This clone was detected many times. This chain links TRBV2 with TRBJ2-7; 9 bases match TRBD2. Germline values: CDR1 SNHLY, CDR2 FYNNEI. The CDR3 loop spans 19 amino acids. The trim removed 4 bases at V and 7 bases at J, leaving 23 bases unmatched. In nucleotides, the CDR3 is TGTGCCAGCAGTGGACTTCGACTAGCGGATCGTCCCCGGCGAGAGGAGCAGTACTTC. It translates to CASSGLRLADRPRREEQYF.

This clone was observed many times. This chain joins TRBV10-3 and TRBJ2-5; TRBD1 matches at 7 bases. Germline trimming cut 10 bases from V and 7 bases from J; bases unmatched to any gene: 15. CDR1 is ENHRY and CDR2 is SYGVKD in the germline V gene. This CDR3 has 14 residues. The CDR3 is CATTLTGKEGTQYF. The CDR3 nucleotides read TGTGCCACCACCCTGACAGGGAAGGAAGGGACCCAGTACTTC.

This clone was picked up many times. The V and J genes are TRBV6-1 and TRBJ2-2; 12 nucleotides match TRBD2. V dropped 4 bases and J dropped 4; count of bases not matched to a gene: 7. Per the germline V gene, CDR1 is MNHNS and CDR2 is SASEGT. The CDR3 runs to 17 residues. For the CDR3, the DNA is TGTGCCAGCAGTGGTCTAGCGGGAGGGCCGGGCACCGGGGAGCTGTTTTTT. Amino acid sequence: CASSGLAGGPGTGELFF.

This clone was picked up many times. This chain links TRBV12-3 or TRBV12-4 with TRBJ2-7; TRBD2 matches 10 bases. The CDR3 runs 14 residues. The ends lost 6 bases at V and 0 bases at J; junction bases unmatched: 2. DNA of the CDR3: TGTGCCAGCAGACCTAGCGGGAGCTCCTACGAGCAGTACTTC. Amino acids: CASRPSGSSYEQYF.

In its sample, this clone was seen many times. V and J are TRBV3-1 and TRBJ2-3; D unclear. V lost 3 bases and J 5 bases, leaving 6 bases between the germline ends. Germline V gene data show CDR1 as LGHDT and CDR2 as YNNKEL (reference sequence). CDR3 length: 12 residues. Here the CDR3 reads CASSQGRDTQYF. Written as DNA, the CDR3 is TGTGCCAGCAGCCAGGGCAGAGATACGCAGTATTTT.

The J gene is TRBJ2-3, the V gene TRBV19; D gene ambiguous. The V end was cut by 9 bases, the J end by 0 bases, with 7 bases between. The CDR3 extends over 12 amino acids. CDR1 is LNHDA and CDR2 is SQIVND in the germline V gene (reference sequence). CDR3 sequence reads: CASTSSTDTQYF. Here the CDR3 DNA reads TGTGCCAGCACCTCTAGCACAGATACGCAGTATTTT.

The V call is TRBV5-1, the J call TRBJ2-2, with 9 bases matching TRBD1. The CDR3 sequence is 14 residues long. V shed 4 bases and J 6 bases; nucleotides not matched to a gene: 4. CDR1 and CDR2 from the germline V gene are SGHRS and YFSETQ. The CDR3 DNA is TGCGCCAGCAGCATGACAGGGGGGGCCGGGGAGCTGTTTTTT. Translating gives CASSMTGGAGELFF.

The chain links TRBV11-2 to TRBJ2-1; 7 bases are shared with TRBD2. Looked up from germline, CDR1 is SGHAT and CDR2 is FQNNGV. The trim removed 2 bases at V and 6 bases at J, leaving 13 bases unmatched. This CDR3 region has 17 residues. The CDR3 loop reads CASSLMPQLACFNEQFF. The CDR3 coding sequence is TGTGCCAGCAGCTTAATGCCCCAACTAGCGTGTTTCAATGAGCAGTTCTTC.

The sample holds many counts of this clone. The V and J genes are TRBV11-3 and TRBJ1-1; D remains ambiguous. The CDR3 extends over 14 amino acids. Germline lookup yields CDR1 SGHNT and CDR2 YENEEA. Trimming pared 0 bases from V and 3 bases from J, leaving 8 bases between. This CDR3 is CASSLETGDTEAFF. The DNA for the CDR3 is TGTGCCAGCAGCTTAGAAACGGGTGACACTGAAGCTTTCTTT. The variable domain in full, with the rest retrieved from reference TRBV11-3 and TRBJ1-1, is EAGVVQSPRYKIIEKKQPVAFWCNPISGHNTLYWYLQNLGQGPELLIRYENEEAVDDSQLPKDRFSAERLKGVDSTLKIQPAELGDSAVYLCASSLETGDTEAFFGQGTRLTVV.

The gene calls are TRBV24-1 and TRBJ1-6; D is uncertain. Between the trimmed V and J ends, which lost 4 bases and 7 bases, there was a span of 4 bases. The CDR3 has 12 residues. Germline V gene lookup returns CDR1 KGHDR and CDR2 SFDVKD. CDR3 protein: CATSDQNSPLHF. In nucleotides, the CDR3 is TGTGCCACCAGTGACCAGAATTCACCCCTCCACTTT.

This clone was counted at least ten times. The V and J genes are TRBV10-3 and TRBJ1-2; tentative D call: TRBD1 (5 bases). V was clipped by 4 bases and J by 5 bases, with 11 bases between them. CDR1 ENHRY and CDR2 SYGVKD come from the germline V gene. The CDR3 has 13 residues. The CDR3 spells CAISVGGEYGYTF. The CDR3 DNA sequence: TGTGCCATCAGTGTTGGGGGGGAATATGGCTACACCTTC.

This clone was seen more than once but under ten times. This chain links TRBV12-3 or TRBV12-4 with TRBJ1-5; the D is unclear. V was pared by 3 bases and J by 6 bases, with 12 bases between. The CDR3 is 14 residues long. CDR3 DNA: TGTGCCAGCAGTTTGCGCGGACGGGGTCAGCCCCAGCATTTT. It translates to CASSLRGRGQPQHF.

This chain connects TRBV5-1 to TRBJ2-1; 9 positions match TRBD2. Losses at the gene ends were 0 bases for V and 9 bases for J; bases not matched to a gene: 22. Per germline, CDR1 SGHRS and CDR2 YFSETQ. The CDR3 is 20 residues long. The CDR3 reads CASSLDRGRKDWREGSEQFF. CDR3 DNA: TGCGCCAGCAGCTTGGATAGGGGACGGAAGGACTGGCGGGAGGGTAGTGAGCAGTTCTTC.

As regards this clone: This may come from a read error, since a much larger clone is one base off. V is TRBV29-1 and J is TRBJ1-2; D unclear. Per germline, CDR1 SQVTM and CDR2 ANQGSEA. V was clipped by 0 bases and J by 6 bases, with 11 bases between them. The CDR3 is 13 residues long. The CDR3 nucleotides read TGCAGCGTTGAAGATACTCTATGGCATGGCTACACCTTC. Its translation: CSVEDTLWHGYTF.

This clone was detected ten times or more. V is TRBV2 and J is TRBJ2-7; D is unresolved. The CDR3 contains 13 residues. The V and J ends lost 8 bases and 0 bases respectively, with 11 bases between them. The V gene's germline CDR1 is SNHLY and CDR2 FYNNEI. CDR3 loop: CASESPGSYEQYF. The CDR3 nucleotides read TGTGCCAGCGAATCCCCGGGCTCCTACGAGCAGTACTTC.

This clone was found many times. J is TRBJ1-5 and V is TRBV6-1, with TRBD1 matching over 7 bases. There are 18 residues in the CDR3. V was clipped by 3 bases and J by 5 bases; unmatched bases: 16. From germline, CDR1 is MNHNS and CDR2 SASEGT. CDR3 amino acids: CASSEHLGTVGSHQPQHF. Here the CDR3 DNA reads TGTGCCAGCAGTGAGCATCTAGGGACAGTAGGGAGCCATCAGCCCCAGCATTTT.

This clone came up many times. The chain has TRBV7-8 and TRBJ1-1; D possibly corresponds to TRBD1 (5 bases). CDR3 length: 15 amino acids. Between the trimmed V and J ends, which lost 3 bases and 3 bases, there was a span of 14 bases. The germline V gene has CDR1 SGHVS and CDR2 FQNEAQ. The CDR3 loop is CASSFQGPRDTEAFF. The CDR3, as DNA: TGTGCCAGCAGCTTCCAGGGCCCAAGGGACACTGAAGCTTTCTTT.

This clone was counted only a few times. The chain is built from TRBV7-9 and TRBJ1-2; possibly TRBD1 for D (6 bases). Germline V lookup: CDR1 SEHNR, CDR2 FQNEAQ (reference sequence). This CDR3 comprises 11 residues. The V gene lost 7 bases and the J gene lost 8 bases, with 11 bases spanning the gap. CDR3 loop: CASTQGGGYTF. CDR3 sequence (DNA): TGTGCCAGCACCCAAGGGGGAGGCTACACCTTC.

Turning to this clone: Because the CDR3 is missing its conserved closing phenylalanine or tryptophan, this is likely a read error. The rearrangement joins TRBV5-1 to TRBJ2-7; perhaps D is TRBD1 or TRBD2 (5 bases each). V was pared by 4 bases and J by 7 bases, with 15 bases between. CDR3 size: 13 residues. Germline V gene sequence: CDR1 SGHRS, CDR2 YFSETQ. The CDR3 protein is CASSHRRDEEQYS. DNA for the CDR3: TGCGCCAGCAGCCACCGACGGGACGAGGAGCAGTACTCC.

The chain recombines TRBV27 with TRBJ2-3; 7 positions match TRBD2. Trimming removed 5 bases from V and 5 bases from J; junction bases left unmatched: 16. The CDR3 sequence is 17 residues long. Germline loops: CDR1 MNHEY, CDR2 SMNVEV (reference sequence). The CDR3 nucleotides are TGTGCCAGCAGTCCCTGGACTAGTTGGAGGGCCGGAGATACGCAGTATTTT. This encodes CASSPWTSWRAGDTQYF.

This clone was counted many times. The rearrangement links TRBV2 to TRBJ2-2, with TRBD1 identical over 7 bases. V dropped 6 bases and J dropped 3; count of bases not matched to a gene: 7. The CDR3 has 15 amino acids. From germline, CDR1 is SNHLY and CDR2 FYNNEI. For the CDR3, the DNA is TGTGCCAGCAGCCTCGACAGGGTGGACACCGGGGAGCTGTTTTTT. It specifies CASSLDRVDTGELFF.

This clone was recorded many times. The V gene is TRBV4-2, the J gene TRBJ1-6; D is possibly TRBD1 (5 bases). This CDR3 comprises 13 residues. The germline gives CDR1 LGHNA, CDR2 YNFKEQ. The V and J ends lost 3 bases and 10 bases respectively, with 10 bases between them. In DNA form, the CDR3 reads TGTGCCAGCAGCCAGGTGGGGCCCTCACCCCTCCACTTT. Its translation is CASSQVGPSPLHF.

V usage is TRBV6-1 and J usage is TRBJ2-5; TRBD1 aligns across 10 bases. Per germline, CDR1 MNHNS and CDR2 SASEGT. The CDR3 totals 16 residues. The junction had 16 bases not matched to a gene; V was cut back by 3 bases and J by 12 bases. The CDR3 here is CASSDKSGTGDETKYF. DNA of the CDR3: TGTGCCAGCAGTGACAAGTCCGGGACAGGGGATGAGACAAAGTACTTC.